This entry lists 29 T cell receptor beta chains sequenced from one sample in a study of T-cell reconstitution after alpha-beta-depleted transplantation in children. Construction of the TCRbeta library involved unique molecular identifiers. Using its own MiXCR run on the PCR reads, TCRdb lists one record per CDR3 protein. Of 220,000 or so distinct CDR3 sequences in the sample, around 7.5% were seen once. The sample consisted of PBMCs, mostly from graft donor cells, taken 180 days after TCRalphabeta/CD19-depleted stem cell transplant. These receptor sequences come from a male patient younger than 18 who had a stem cell transplant for acute lymphoblastic leukemia, so the T cells may come from the graft donor.

This chain uses TRBV18 with TRBJ2-1; 15 nucleotides line up with TRBD2. The CDR3 has 16 amino acids. V dropped 5 bases and J dropped 5; count of bases not matched to a gene: 4. CDR1 KGHSH and CDR2 LQKENI come from the germline V gene. CDR3 region: CASSSWTSGRDNEQFF. DNA for the CDR3: TGTGCCAGCTCATCTTGGACTAGCGGGAGGGACAATGAGCAGTTCTTC.

This clonotype has at least ten counts. This rearrangement joins TRBV29-1 to TRBJ2-5; D uncertain. Germline CDR1 reads SQVTM; CDR2 reads ANQGSEA. CDR3 length: 16 residues. Trimming cost V 4 bases and J 2 bases, with 20 bases left between them. The CDR3 protein is CSVGPVEETLQETQYF. In DNA form, the CDR3 reads TGCAGCGTTGGGCCGGTTGAGGAGACCCTTCAAGAGACCCAGTACTTC.

At least ten counts were recorded for this clonotype. J is TRBJ1-5 and V is TRBV28; 7 nucleotides align to TRBD1. Germline CDR1 and CDR2: MDHEN and SYDVKM. This CDR3 spans 15 amino acids. V shed 8 bases, J shed 3 bases, and the junction held 10 bases outside the gene matches. The CDR3 sequence: CASRTPQGNNQPQHF. CDR3 sequence (DNA): TGTGCCAGCCGCACACCACAGGGGAACAATCAGCCCCAGCATTTT.

Many counts were recorded for this clonotype. V and J are TRBV12-3 or TRBV12-4 and TRBJ2-5; 8 bases fit TRBD1. The CDR3 extends over 12 amino acids. Trimming took 6 bases from V and 5 from J; bases not matched to a gene: 2. Here the CDR3 DNA reads TGTGCCAGCAGCCAGGGGGCTGAGACCCAGTACTTC. Amino acids: CASSQGAETQYF.

The sample holds many counts of this clonotype. The V and J genes are TRBV7-9 and TRBJ2-2, with TRBD1 identical over 9 bases. The V and J ends lost 5 bases and 3 bases, in that order; junction bases with no gene match: 7. Germline V lookup: CDR1 SEHNR, CDR2 FQNEAQ (reference sequence). There are 16 residues in the CDR3. The CDR3: CASSIRDREYTGELFF. Here the CDR3 DNA reads TGTGCCAGCAGCATCCGGGACAGGGAGTACACCGGGGAGCTGTTTTTT.

This clonotype was counted at least ten times. The chain employs TRBV28 and TRBJ2-3; 12 nucleotides align to TRBD2. The CDR3 has 15 residues. V was pared by 2 bases and J by 6 bases, with 3 bases of the junction left unmatched. Per the germline V gene, CDR1 is MDHEN and CDR2 is SYDVKM. The CDR3 protein is CASSLLAGGPDTQYF. The CDR3 region has the DNA TGTGCCAGCAGTTTACTAGCGGGGGGGCCGGATACGCAGTATTTT.

On this clonotype itself: At one of its ends the junction is not consistent with the germline gene, which may arise from a read error. CDR3 region: CASSPSGMGLNEQLF. The CDR3 DNA is TGTGCCAGCAGCCCTAGCGGGATGGGCCTCAATGAGCAGTTATTC. This chain connects TRBV6-1 to TRBJ2-1; 9 bases agree with TRBD2. Germline V gene sequence: CDR1 MNHNS, CDR2 SASEGT. The CDR3 extends over 15 amino acids.

This clonotype was seen at least ten times. The V gene is TRBV3-1, the J gene TRBJ2-3; 9 nucleotides agree with TRBD2. The V segment lost 8 bases and the J segment 14 bases; nucleotides outside the gene matches: 20. CDR1 and CDR2 (germline): LGHDT, YNNKEL (reference sequence). CDR3 length equals 15 residues. The CDR3 bases are TGTGCCAGCCCCTCGCGGGAGGGCCAGGACGAGCCCCGGTATTTT. This encodes CASPSREGQDEPRYF.

In its sample, this clonotype was seen many times. The gene calls are TRBV9 and TRBJ2-7, with TRBD2 matching over 12 bases. The CDR3 is made up of 18 amino acids. Germline values: CDR1 SGDLS, CDR2 YYNGEE. V was clipped by 0 bases and J by 0 bases; unmatched bases: 7. In DNA, the CDR3 is TGTGCCAGCAGCGTAGACAAGGGACTAGCGGGCCGCTCCTACGAGCAGTACTTC. Encoded protein: CASSVDKGLAGRSYEQYF. The full variable domain, its missing parts supplied by reference TRBV9 and TRBJ2-7, is DSGVTQTPKHLITATGQRVTLRCSPRSGDLSVYWYQQSLDQGLQFLIQYYNGEERAKGNILERFSAQQFPDLHSELNLSSLELGDSALYFCASSVDKGLAGRSYEQYFGPGTRLTVT.

This clonotype was seen many times. J is TRBJ2-5 and V is TRBV20-1; 7 positions match TRBD1. Germline V gives CDR1 DFQATT, CDR2 SNEGSKA (reference sequence). The CDR3 is 15 residues long. Germline trimming cut 5 bases from V and 5 bases from J; bases unmatched to any gene: 14. CDR3 loop: CSAPRPGTDVETQYF. The DNA of the CDR3 is TGCAGTGCTCCTCGACCCGGGACAGATGTGGAGACCCAGTACTTC.

With regard to this clonotype: This may come from a read error, since a much larger clone is one base off. This rearrangement joins TRBV4-2 to TRBJ1-1, with TRBD1 as a possible D gene (6 bases). This CDR3 is built from 14 residues. Germline values: CDR1 LGHNA, CDR2 YNFKEQ. Here the CDR3 reads CASSQDLEGGEVFF. The CDR3 nucleotides are TGTGCCAGCAGCCAAGATCTTGAAGGGGGAGAAGTTTTCTTT.

The gene calls are TRBV6-5 and TRBJ1-2; D gene unclear. CDR3 size: 12 residues. Trimming removed 6 bases from V and 3 bases from J, with 8 bases in between. Germline CDR1 reads MNHEY; CDR2 reads SVGAGI. The CDR3 DNA reads as TGTGCCAGCAGCTCGGCCCACTATGGCTACACCTTC. Residues: CASSSAHYGYTF.

This clonotype was picked up many times. V usage is TRBV5-1 and J usage is TRBJ2-4, with D tentatively TRBD2 (5 bases). V was trimmed by 4 bases and J by 9 bases, leaving 17 bases between them. The germline gives CDR1 SGHRS, CDR2 YFSETQ. The CDR3 is 14 residues long. The CDR3: CASSDYPPRGIQYF. DNA of the CDR3: TGCGCCAGCAGCGACTACCCCCCCAGAGGCATTCAGTACTTC.

This chain connects TRBV16 to TRBJ1-6, with D maybe TRBD1 (5 bases). V lost 0 bases and J lost 0, with 18 bases in between. Germline V gives CDR1 KGHSY, CDR2 FQNENV. This CDR3 spans 20 amino acids. CDR3 bases: TGTGCCAGCAGCCAATCTGCCGCGCGGGGCAGAAGCTCCTATAATTCACCCCTCCACTTT. As protein: CASSQSAARGRSSYNSPLHF.

This clonotype was seen a handful of times. This sequence joins TRBV7-6 and TRBJ1-1, with unresolved D. In germline, CDR1 is SGHVS, CDR2 FNYEAQ. The CDR3 contains 13 residues. Between the trimmed V and J ends, which lost 3 bases and 0 bases, there was a span of 5 bases. The CDR3 loop is CASSFTMNTEAFF. In DNA form, the CDR3 reads TGTGCCAGCAGCTTTACAATGAACACTGAAGCTTTCTTT.

This clonotype was counted many times. The chain joins TRBV12-3 or TRBV12-4 to TRBJ2-1; a weak D match, TRBD2 (7 bases). The V end was cut by 7 bases, the J end by 9 bases, with 13 bases between. The length of the CDR3 is 12 residues. The CDR3 region is CASTQGGGEQFF. The CDR3 nucleotides are TGTGCCAGCACTCAAGGGGGGGGTGAGCAGTTCTTC.

This clonotype was recorded many times. The chain links TRBV2 to TRBJ2-1; D gene uncertain. The CDR3 totals 15 residues. Germline loops: CDR1 SNHLY, CDR2 FYNNEI. V lost 0 bases to trimming and J lost 2 bases, with 8 bases between them. CDR3: CASSEATGAYNEQFF. The CDR3 DNA sequence: TGTGCCAGCAGTGAAGCCACCGGCGCCTACAATGAGCAGTTCTTC.

This clonotype was picked up many times. The J gene is TRBJ1-5, the V gene TRBV7-2; maybe TRBD1 (5 bases). The ends were cut back, 5 bases at V and 2 bases at J, with 13 bases in the middle. CDR1 and CDR2 from the germline V gene are SGHTA and FQGNSA. The CDR3 is 15 amino acids. The CDR3 DNA sequence: TGTGCCAGCAGCGCCCAGGGCAGGGGCAATCAGCCCCAGCATTTT. Encoded protein: CASSAQGRGNQPQHF.

This clonotype was recorded at least ten times. This rearrangement joins TRBV28 to TRBJ1-2, with D perhaps TRBD1 (6 bases). V was pared by 6 bases and J by 4 bases, with 15 bases between. CDR1 and CDR2 (germline): MDHEN, SYDVKM. The CDR3 loop spans 14 amino acids. The CDR3 DNA follows: TGTGCCAGCAGCCTTGCCCAGGGGAGCTATGGCTACACCTTC. The encoded protein is CASSLAQGSYGYTF.

V and J are TRBV20-1 and TRBJ2-5, with 15 bases identical to TRBD2. The CDR3 extends over 15 amino acids. After removal of 4 bases from V and 5 bases from J, the junction contained 5 bases not matched to a gene. Germline-derived CDR1 and CDR2 are DFQATT and SNEGSKA (reference sequence). The CDR3 reads CSATGLAGGGETQYF. The CDR3 bases are TGCAGTGCTACGGGACTAGCGGGAGGAGGCGAGACCCAGTACTTC.

Many counts were recorded for this clonotype. The DNA of the CDR3 is TGCAGTGCTAGCCGGGACAGGGGTAATGAGCAGTTCTTC. This encodes CSASRDRGNEQFF. V usage is TRBV20-1 and J usage is TRBJ2-1, with 10 bases that match TRBD1. The germline gives CDR1 DFQATT, CDR2 SNEGSKA (reference sequence). The CDR3 contains 13 residues. Unmatched junction bases numbered 3, after V lost 3 bases and J lost 7 bases.

This clonotype was counted at least ten times. The chain couples TRBV7-2 to TRBJ2-2; 7 bases fit TRBD2. The germline V gene encodes CDR1 SGHTA and CDR2 FQGNSA. This CDR3 region has 16 residues. The ends lost 2 bases at V and 0 bases at J; junction bases unmatched: 3. The CDR3 spells CASSLWGGPNTGELFF. The CDR3 DNA reads as TGTGCCAGCAGCTTATGGGGGGGACCGAACACCGGGGAGCTGTTTTTT. The complete variable domain, with remaining parts taken from reference TRBV7-2 and TRBJ2-2, reads GAGVSQSPSNKVTEKGKDVELRCDPISGHTALYWYRQSLGQGLEFLIYFQGNSAPDKSGLPSDRFSAERTGGSVSTLTIQRTQQEDSAVYLCASSLWGGPNTGELFFGEGSRLTVL.

At least ten counts were recorded for this clonotype. This sequence joins TRBV7-9 and TRBJ2-2; 10 nucleotides match TRBD1. Germline V gene sequence: CDR1 SEHNR, CDR2 FQNEAQ (reference sequence). CDR3 length equals 16 residues. J was trimmed by 2 bases and V by 5 bases; bases with no gene match: 5. CDR3 sequence: CASSPRDRGNTGELFF. The CDR3 coding sequence is TGTGCCAGCAGCCCGAGGGACAGGGGAAACACCGGGGAGCTGTTTTTT.

This clonotype was seen a handful of times. This chain uses TRBV6-4 with TRBJ1-2, with TRBD1 matching 10 bases. The trim removed 6 bases at V and 2 bases at J, leaving 3 bases unmatched. The germline V gene encodes CDR1 MRHNA and CDR2 SNTAGT. The CDR3 length is 14 residues. CDR3 protein: CASRGQGMNYGYTF. The DNA of the CDR3 is TGTGCCAGCAGGGGACAGGGGATGAACTATGGCTACACCTTC.

Concerning this clonotype: A much larger clone is a single base away; this may be a read error. This chain links TRBV28 with TRBJ1-5; D not certain. V was cut by 6 bases and J by 15 bases, with 18 bases left in between. Germline V gene data show CDR1 as MDHEN and CDR2 as SYDVKM. The CDR3 spans 12 residues. DNA for the CDR3: TGTGCCAGCAGCCTGCTGGGATCGGGCCGGCATTTT. This translates into CASSLLGSGRHF.

This clonotype was counted at least ten times. The V and J genes are TRBV11-3 and TRBJ2-2; TRBD2 aligns across 16 bases. The CDR3 totals 20 residues. Looked up from germline, CDR1 is SGHNT and CDR2 is YENEEA. V dropped 3 bases and J dropped 4; count of bases not matched to a gene: 11. CDR3 nucleotide sequence: TGTGCCAGCAGCTTCCGCATGCCGGGACTAGCGGGGGGGAGCACCGGGGAGCTGTTTTTT. This translates into CASSFRMPGLAGGSTGELFF.

As regards this clonotype: A read error is possible here, since a much larger clone lies one base away. CDR3 nucleotides: TGTGCCACCAGTGATTTTCCAGGGGGCATGGAGACCCGGTACTTC. Translating it yields CATSDFPGGMETRYF. The chain combines TRBV24-1 with TRBJ2-5, with TRBD1 matching over 8 bases. CDR1 KGHDR and CDR2 SFDVKD come from the germline V gene. This CDR3 comprises 15 residues.

The chain has TRBV7-9 and TRBJ2-2; 11 bases align to TRBD2. Germline V gene lookup returns CDR1 SEHNR and CDR2 FQNEAQ (reference sequence). V shed 5 bases, J shed 7 bases, and the junction held 9 bases outside the gene matches. The CDR3 extends over 16 amino acids. The CDR3 DNA sequence: TGTGCCAGCAGCCCACTAGCGGGAGAAGGTAGCGGGGAGCTGTTTTTT. Its protein is CASSPLAGEGSGELFF.

This clonotype has more than one count but fewer than ten. V is TRBV5-1 and J is TRBJ1-1; tentatively, D is TRBD1 (5 bases). Trimming cost V 5 bases and J 3 bases, with 8 bases left between them. This CDR3 comprises 12 residues. From germline, CDR1 is SGHRS and CDR2 YFSETQ. The CDR3 DNA reads as TGCGCCAGCAGGAGGGGAGACACTGAAGCTTTCTTT. Translation gives CASRRGDTEAFF.